The 21 T cell receptor beta chains below were found in one sample sequenced in a study of blood T cell repertoires in COVID-19. TCRdb's table, derived via immunoSEQ multiplex PCR, lists solely in-frame clones and lacks some. This table has around 150,000 clones, roughly 79% appearing once. Sequencing was done on a sample of peripheral blood. The source of these receptors is a man over 45 with active or convalescent COVID-19.

The chain is built from TRBV7-2 and TRBJ1-2, with 10 bases identical to TRBD1. The CDR3 spans 13 residues. V was pared by 4 bases and J by 7 bases, with 3 bases of the junction left unmatched. CDR1 SGHTA and CDR2 FQGNSA come from the germline V gene. The CDR3 coding sequence is TGTGCCAGCAGCTCCGACAGGGGGCTTGGCTACACCTTC. As protein: CASSSDRGLGYTF.

In its sample, this clone was seen many times. This rearrangement joins TRBV24-1 to TRBJ1-2; D gene ambiguous. From germline, CDR1 is KGHDR and CDR2 SFDVKD. Trimming stripped 3 bases from V and 8 bases from J, with 9 bases between. The CDR3 has 12 residues. In DNA, the CDR3 is TGTGCCACCAGTGATCGGTCTCTCGGCTACACCTTC. It is translated as CATSDRSLGYTF.

V is TRBV7-2 and J is TRBJ1-1; 9 nucleotides match TRBD1. The CDR3 loop spans 15 amino acids. The germline CDR1 and CDR2 sequences are SGHTA and FQGNSA. With V trimmed by 3 bases and J by 5 bases, 7 bases remained unmatched. CDR3 bases: TGTGCCAGCAGCTTGGGGACAGGGATTGGTACTGAAGCTTTCTTT. This gives the protein CASSLGTGIGTEAFF.

This CDR3 reads CASSPRGPTVGTQYF. The CDR3 nucleotides read TGTGCCAGCAGCCCCAGGGGGCCCACTGTTGGTACGCAGTATTTT. V gene TRBV5-6 combines with J gene TRBJ2-3; 8 nucleotides align to TRBD1. This CDR3 spans 15 amino acids. From germline, CDR1 is SGHDT and CDR2 YYEEEE. With V trimmed by 4 bases and J by 8 bases, 12 bases remained unmatched.

The gene calls are TRBV7-9 and TRBJ2-1, with 9 bases identical to TRBD2. The CDR3 is 16 amino acids. J was trimmed by 8 bases and V by 4 bases; bases with no gene match: 12. The germline gives CDR1 SEHNR, CDR2 FQNEAQ (reference sequence). CDR3 bases: TGTGCCAGCAGCTCCCGACTCGGCGGGAGGGCCCATGAGCAGTTCTTC. Translation gives CASSSRLGGRAHEQFF.

The genes are TRBV7-3 and TRBJ2-1; D possibly corresponds to TRBD2 (5 bases). Per germline, CDR1 SGHTA and CDR2 FQGTGA. The CDR3 length is 14 residues. With 3 bases removed from V and 6 bases from J, the gap between germline ends came to 12 bases. The CDR3, as DNA: TGTGCCAGCAGCTTCACGTTTCGGGGCAATGAGCAGTTCTTC. Amino acids: CASSFTFRGNEQFF.

This chain joins TRBV19 and TRBJ1-5; 8 nucleotides match TRBD1. The CDR3 is 13 residues long. The junction had 3 bases not matched to a gene; V was cut back by 6 bases and J by 5 bases. Germline V CDR1 and CDR2: LNHDA, SQIVND (reference sequence). The CDR3 DNA follows: TGTGCCAGTAGGCAACAGGGGGATCAGCCCCAGCATTTT. Protein: CASRQQGDQPQHF.

This rearrangement joins TRBV3-1 (or the pseudogene TRBV3-2) to TRBJ1-2; perhaps TRBD1 as D (6 bases). The length of the CDR3 is 14 residues. Trimming stripped 7 bases from V and 4 bases from J, with 16 bases between. In germline, CDR1 is LGHDT, CDR2 YNNKEL (reference sequence). The CDR3 DNA sequence: TGTGCCAGCACCGAACAACAGGGTAGCTATGGCTACACCTTC. It is translated as CASTEQQGSYGYTF.

CDR3 DNA: TGTGCCAGCAGCTTAGTCGGCTCCTACAATGAGCAGTTCTTC. It codes for CASSLVGSYNEQFF. This chain connects TRBV11-3 to TRBJ2-1; unclear D gene. V was cut by 1 base and J by 0 bases, with 4 bases left in between. Germline lookup yields CDR1 SGHNT and CDR2 YENEEA. This CDR3 is built from 14 residues.

This chain joins TRBV6-5 and TRBJ2-7; 13 bases match TRBD2. Germline trimming cut 6 bases from V and 5 bases from J; bases unmatched to any gene: 7. The CDR3 has 15 residues. The germline V gene encodes CDR1 MNHEY and CDR2 SVGAGI. The CDR3 reads CASSRTSGSVNEQYF. Here the CDR3 DNA reads TGTGCCAGCAGCCGGACTAGCGGGAGTGTTAACGAGCAGTACTTC.

This clone was picked up a small number of times. The V and J genes are TRBV5-6 and TRBJ1-5; D might be TRBD1 (5 bases). This CDR3 is built from 16 residues. The germline V gene encodes CDR1 SGHDT and CDR2 YYEEEE. V lost 3 bases and J 0 bases, leaving 13 bases between the germline ends. This CDR3 is CASSSGDSFSNQPQHF. The CDR3 DNA reads as TGTGCCAGCAGCTCGGGCGACAGTTTTAGCAATCAGCCCCAGCATTTT.

The rearrangement uses TRBV19 and TRBJ2-7; 7 bases map to TRBD2. The CDR3 consists of 17 residues. With V trimmed by 4 bases and J by 4 bases, 16 bases remained unmatched. From germline, CDR1 is LNHDA and CDR2 SQIVND (reference sequence). Written as DNA, the CDR3 is TGTGCCAGTAGTACCGGAGTCTACCGGGACTACAAGTACGAGCAGTACTTC. Encoded protein: CASSTGVYRDYKYEQYF.

The genes are TRBV9 and TRBJ2-1; TRBD2 agrees at 11 bases. This CDR3 is 14 amino acids long. V shed 3 bases and J 10 bases; nucleotides not matched to a gene: 6. Germline V gene lookup returns CDR1 SGDLS and CDR2 YYNGEE. The CDR3 sequence is CASSGLAGGQEQFF. The CDR3 coding sequence is TGTGCCAGCAGCGGATTAGCGGGAGGGCAGGAGCAGTTCTTC. The whole variable domain, remainder taken from reference TRBV9 and TRBJ2-1, is DSGVTQTPKHLITATGQRVTLRCSPRSGDLSVYWYQQSLDQGLQFLIQYYNGEERAKGNILERFSAQQFPDLHSELNLSSLELGDSALYFCASSGLAGGQEQFFGPGTRLTVL.

A few counts support this clone. The V gene is TRBV27, the J gene TRBJ2-1, with 7 positions matching TRBD2. The CDR3 is 15 amino acids. CDR1 is MNHEY, CDR2 SMNVEV, per germline (reference sequence). V lost 2 bases to trimming and J lost 4 bases; unmatched junction nucleotides: 5. CDR3 sequence (DNA): TGTGCCAGCAGTTTAACGGCTAGCGGATACAATGAGCAGTTCTTC. Encoded protein: CASSLTASGYNEQFF.

The table lists this clone with a few counts. V and J are TRBV5-5 and TRBJ1-1, with no clear D. Per germline, CDR1 SGHKS and CDR2 YYEKEE (reference sequence). V was cut by 6 bases and J by 0 bases, with 12 bases left in between. The CDR3 totals 14 residues. The CDR3 region has the DNA TGTGCCAGCAACCATAACGCGGTGAACACTGAAGCTTTCTTT. Its protein product is CASNHNAVNTEAFF.

V usage is TRBV30 and J usage is TRBJ1-1; no reliable D call. V lost 4 bases, J lost 7 bases, and 16 bases lay in between. Germline CDR1 and CDR2: GTSNPN and SVGIG (reference sequence). This CDR3 contains 13 residues. The CDR3 nucleotides are TGTGCCTGGAAGCGCGGCGGGGTTGATGAAGCTTTCTTT. Protein product: CAWKRGGVDEAFF.

The chain couples TRBV5-1 to TRBJ1-1, with unresolved D. Trimming removed 4 bases at V and 5 bases at J, with 15 bases between. Germline V gene data show CDR1 as SGHRS and CDR2 as YFSETQ. CDR3 size: 14 residues. In DNA, the CDR3 is TGCGCCAGCAGCCCGACCGGAGGAGGAACTGAAGCTTTCTTT. This sequence encodes CASSPTGGGTEAFF.

This sequence joins TRBV5-1 and TRBJ2-7, with D tentatively TRBD1 (6 bases). Trimming shortened V by 0 bases and J by 3 bases, and 10 bases separated the two germline ends. The CDR3 has 14 residues. Germline V CDR1 and CDR2: SGHRS, YFSETQ. The CDR3 DNA sequence: TGCGCCAGCAGCTTGGACAGGGTCTACTACGAGCAGTACTTC. This translates into CASSLDRVYYEQYF.

This chain connects TRBV29-1 to TRBJ1-2; a possible D gene is TRBD1 (5 bases). The CDR3 is made up of 13 amino acids. With 0 bases removed from V and 8 bases from J, the gap between germline ends came to 13 bases. Germline CDR1 is SQVTM and CDR2 is ANQGSEA. The CDR3 sequence is CSVEDQGGTGYTF. CDR3 DNA sequence: TGCAGCGTTGAAGATCAAGGAGGGACCGGCTACACCTTC.

This sequence joins TRBV6-1 and TRBJ1-2; TRBD1 might be the D (6 bases). The CDR3 is made up of 15 amino acids. Germline assignment: CDR1 MNHNS and CDR2 SASEGT. With 2 bases removed from V and 2 bases from J, the gap between germline ends came to 12 bases. Here the CDR3 reads CASSELTGGNYGYTF. The DNA of the CDR3 is TGTGCCAGCAGTGAATTAACTGGGGGCAACTATGGCTACACCTTC.

This clone was detected once. The chain has TRBV9 and TRBJ2-2; TRBD1 agrees at 11 bases. The CDR3 totals 15 residues. The junction had 5 bases not matched to a gene; V was cut back by 3 bases and J by 7 bases. CDR1 is SGDLS, CDR2 YYNGEE, per germline. In DNA form, the CDR3 reads TGTGCCAGCAGCGGGGACAGGGGGTTAATCGGGGAGCTGTTTTTT. It specifies CASSGDRGLIGELFF.